This T cell receptor (beta chain) appears in the sequencing data of a study of T cell responses to AZD1222 COVID-19 vaccine. General study points: Unmutated variant regions are reportedly the target of nearly half of TCRs that are spike-specific. Dominant CD4 TCR responses targeted spike regions 160-218 and 743-854.

Sequenced by immunoSEQ multiplex PCR; TCRdb stores in-frame clones only, minus some. Among about 69,000 clones listed, approximately 90% were seen once. In regard to this clone: The antigen is undetermined. At the DNA level, this CDR3 is encoded by other sequences in the same sample as well.

The sample consisted of peripheral blood, taken on day 0 of AZD1222 vaccination. This TCR derives from an adult in good health.

CDR3 DNA: TGTGCCAGCAGCCAAGACGGACAGGGATACGAGCAGTACTTC. Protein: CASSQDGQGYEQYF. The chain is built from TRBV14 and TRBJ2-7, with 8 bases lining up with TRBD1. Germline V gene sequence: CDR1 SGHDN, CDR2 FVKESK. This CDR3 is 14 amino acids long. V lost 0 bases, J lost 4 bases, and 2 bases stayed unmatched. Variable domain in full (rest from reference TRBV14 and TRBJ2-7): EAGVTQFPSHSVIEKGQTVTLRCDPISGHDNLYWYRRVMGKEIKFLLHFVKESKQDESGMPNNRFLAERTGGTYSTLKVQPAELEDSGVYFCASSQDGQGYEQYFGPGTRLTVT.